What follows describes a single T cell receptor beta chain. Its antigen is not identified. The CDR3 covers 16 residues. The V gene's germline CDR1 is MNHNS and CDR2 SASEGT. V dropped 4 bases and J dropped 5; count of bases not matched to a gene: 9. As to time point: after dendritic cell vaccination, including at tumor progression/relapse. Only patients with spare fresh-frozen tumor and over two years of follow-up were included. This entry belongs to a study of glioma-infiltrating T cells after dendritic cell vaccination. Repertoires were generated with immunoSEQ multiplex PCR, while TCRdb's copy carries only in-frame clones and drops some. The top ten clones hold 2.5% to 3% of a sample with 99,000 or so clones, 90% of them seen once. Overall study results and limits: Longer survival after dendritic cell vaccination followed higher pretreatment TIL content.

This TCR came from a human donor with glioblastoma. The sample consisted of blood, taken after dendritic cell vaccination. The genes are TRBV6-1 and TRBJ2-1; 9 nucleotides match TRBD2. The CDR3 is CASSALGAGGDNEQFF. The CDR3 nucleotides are TGTGCCAGCAGTGCGTTGGGGGCGGGAGGGGACAATGAGCAGTTCTTC.